This entry describes one TCR beta chain. The table came from immunoSEQ multiplex PCR; TCRdb's copy has only in-frame clones and leaves some out. The sample shows about 70,000 clones, around four fifths of them seen only once. The data were obtained in a study of a mutant IDH1 vaccine in newly diagnosed glioma. At the level of the study: Treated individuals were 62.5% male and about 40% female, averaging about 37 years of age.

Time point defined: baseline, week 1 (first vaccination visit). The treatment: pre-vaccination baseline after standard-of-care therapy. Germline CDR1 reads MNHEY; CDR2 reads SVGAGI. Trimming pared 7 bases from V and 4 bases from J, leaving 13 bases between. The CDR3 length is 13 residues. The receptor was derived from a woman younger than 35 with glioma. Some clones in this sample may be carry-over from other donors' samples. The sequenced sample was peripheral blood mononuclear cells (PBMCs), obtained from a glioma patient treated with radiotherapy, temozolomide or both. The chain combines TRBV6-5 with TRBJ1-2; maybe TRBD1 (5 bases). The CDR3 DNA sequence: TGTGCCAGCACCTTGGGACGGTCCTATGGCTACACCTTC. It is translated as CASTLGRSYGYTF.